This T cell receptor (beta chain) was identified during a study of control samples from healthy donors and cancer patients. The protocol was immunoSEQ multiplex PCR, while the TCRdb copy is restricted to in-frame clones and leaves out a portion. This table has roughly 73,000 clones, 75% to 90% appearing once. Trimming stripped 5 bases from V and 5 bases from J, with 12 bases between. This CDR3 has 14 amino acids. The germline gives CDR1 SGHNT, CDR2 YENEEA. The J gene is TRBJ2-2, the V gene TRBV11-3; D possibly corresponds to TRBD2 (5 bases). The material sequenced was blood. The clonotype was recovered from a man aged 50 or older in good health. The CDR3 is CASSHWTDTGELFF. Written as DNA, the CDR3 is TGTGCCAGCAGCCACTGGACTGATACCGGGGAGCTGTTTTTT.